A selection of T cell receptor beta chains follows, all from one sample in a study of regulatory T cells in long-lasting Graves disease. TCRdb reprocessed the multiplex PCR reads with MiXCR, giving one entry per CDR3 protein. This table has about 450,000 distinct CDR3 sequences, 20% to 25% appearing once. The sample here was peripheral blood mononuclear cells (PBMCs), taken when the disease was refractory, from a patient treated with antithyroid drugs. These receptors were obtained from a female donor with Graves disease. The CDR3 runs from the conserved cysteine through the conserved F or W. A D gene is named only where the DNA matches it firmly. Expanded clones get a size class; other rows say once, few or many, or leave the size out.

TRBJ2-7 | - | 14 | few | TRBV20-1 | CSARDLEASYEQYF | TGCAGTGCTAGAGATCTCGAAGCCTCCTACGAGCAGTACTTC
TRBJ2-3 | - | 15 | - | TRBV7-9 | CASSSNRGNTDTQYF | TGTGCCAGCAGCTCGAATAGGGGGAATACAGATACGCAGTATTTT
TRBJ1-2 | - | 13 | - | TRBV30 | CAWAAGRTVGYTF | TGTGCCTGGGCCGCGGGACGCACGGTCGGCTACACCTTC
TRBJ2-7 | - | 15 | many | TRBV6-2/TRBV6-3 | CASSFLDTASYEQYF | TGTGCCAGCAGTTTCCTAGACACCGCGTCCTACGAGCAGTACTTC
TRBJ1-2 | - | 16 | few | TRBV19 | CASSIDDRPSVYGYTF | TGTGCCAGTAGTATAGACGACAGACCTAGCGTCTATGGCTACACCTTC
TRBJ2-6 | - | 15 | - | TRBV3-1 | CASSQEPSGANVLTF | TGTGCCAGCAGCCAAGAACCCTCTGGGGCCAACGTCCTGACTTTC
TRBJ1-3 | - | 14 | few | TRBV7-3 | CASSLGSPGNTIYF | TGTGCCAGCAGCTTAGGCAGCCCGGGAAACACCATATATTTT
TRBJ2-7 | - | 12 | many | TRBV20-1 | CSAGGRSYEQYF | TGCAGTGCCGGAGGACGGTCCTACGAGCAGTACTTC
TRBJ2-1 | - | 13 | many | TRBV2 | CASSEVRASLEFF | TGTGCCAGCAGTGAAGTGCGGGCTTCGCTAGAGTTCTTC
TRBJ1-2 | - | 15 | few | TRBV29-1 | CSVDRGQTLNYGYTF | TGCAGCGTTGATCGCGGACAGACACTTAACTATGGCTACACCTTC
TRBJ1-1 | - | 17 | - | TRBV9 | CASSVAVSDTWDTEAFF | TGTGCCAGCAGCGTCGCGGTTAGTGACACCTGGGACACTGAAGCTTTCTTT
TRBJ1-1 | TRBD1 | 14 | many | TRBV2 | CASRATGGWTEAFF | TGTGCCAGCAGAGCGACAGGGGGCTGGACTGAAGCTTTCTTT
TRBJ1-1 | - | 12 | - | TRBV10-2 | CASSDFGFRAFF | TGCGCCAGCAGTGATTTTGGGTTCCGGGCTTTCTTT
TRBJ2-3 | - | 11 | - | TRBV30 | CAWSPRGTQYF | TGTGCCTGGAGTCCTAGGGGTACGCAGTATTTT
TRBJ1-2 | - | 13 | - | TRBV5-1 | CASSFRSGYGYTF | TGCGCCAGCAGCTTCCGGTCGGGCTATGGCTACACCTTC
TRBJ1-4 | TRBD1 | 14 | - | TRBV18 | CASSYGQVAEKLFF | TGTGCCAGCTCATACGGACAGGTTGCTGAAAAACTGTTTTTT